The clone carrying this TCR beta chain appeared many times. Antigen unknown. TCRdb used MiXCR to reprocess the 5' RACE reads, holding one entry per CDR3 protein. This table holds around 75,000 distinct CDR3 sequences, approximately 5% found once. This entry comes from a study of CD8 T cells in ankylosing spondylitis. Overall study results and limits: About 8 highly homologous variants formed a TCR beta motif that appeared characteristic of ankylosing spondylitis blood. Prior literature has documented some motif variants in synovial fluid and blood from reactive arthritis.

The CDR3 runs 15 residues. V gave up 1 base and J gave up 4 bases; unmatched junction bases: 0. The sequenced material came from blood, either unsorted or a sorted T cell fraction (not recorded which). This TCR derives from a male donor with ankylosing spondylitis or in good health (not recorded which). The rearrangement uses TRBV12-3 or TRBV12-4 and TRBJ2-5; 13 bases fit TRBD2. The CDR3: CASSLGLAGGETQYF. DNA of the CDR3: TGTGCCAGCAGTTTAGGACTAGCGGGAGGAGAGACCCAGTACTTC.